This T cell receptor (beta chain) appears in the sequencing data of a study of shared clonotypes between healthy human individuals. Whole-study results and caveats: Measured sharing among donors was expected to vary with sequencing depth. Memory subsets generally showed smaller estimated richness than naive subsets did.

Turning to this clone: Its antigen is currently unknown.

Naive CD8 cells lacked CD45RO, underwent positive selection for CCR7 and left out terminally differentiated effector memory CD45RA+ cells. Donors were Caucasian adults residing in Nashville, Tennessee, USA. When replicate PCRs were run on sorted subsets, they used around 200 ng DNA, tens of thousands of T cell genomes. TCRdb's copy holds only in-frame clones and misses some; the assay was immunoSEQ multiplex PCR. Here the sample spans millions of clones, just over 90% being singletons. This TCR came from a man between 18 and 35 years old in good health. Some clones in this sample may be carry-over from other donors' samples. The specimen sequenced was naive CD8+ T cells from PBMCs.

The chain's CDR3 is CASSFRDRGFEAFF. The CDR3 DNA reads as TGTGCCAGCAGCTTCCGGGACAGGGGCTTTGAAGCTTTCTTT. V and J are TRBV27 and TRBJ1-1; TRBD1 matches at 10 bases. Losses at the gene ends were 6 bases for V and 7 bases for J; bases not matched to a gene: 8. This CDR3 contains 14 residues. Germline V gene sequence: CDR1 MNHEY, CDR2 SMNVEV (reference sequence).